The rows below give T cell receptor beta chains drawn from one sample of a study of identical twins. Via MiXCR, TCRdb re-called the 5' RACE reads, giving one row per CDR3 protein. The data contain fewer than 900,000 distinct CDR3 sequences, 21% of them singletons. A further study also used this sample, focusing on T cells expressing NK-cell markers.

Sequencing input: PBMCs. Receptor source: a woman younger than 35 in good health. CDR3s include the opening cysteine and the closing phenylalanine or tryptophan. D genes are given only for firm matches.

j_call	d_call	v_call	cdr3_aa
TRBJ2-5	-	TRBV7-9	CASSVGSTQTQYF
TRBJ2-1	-	TRBV20-1	CSATVSALPFNEQFF
TRBJ1-4	-	TRBV5-6	CASSVGRNEKLFF
TRBJ1-2	TRBD1	TRBV6-5	CASSYQGALGYTF
TRBJ2-1	TRBD2	TRBV20-1	CSARATSGRANEQFF
TRBJ2-5	TRBD2	TRBV4-1	CASSQSAGGPGQTQYF
TRBJ2-7	TRBD2	TRBV6-5	CASSYRGLSSEQYF
TRBJ2-7	-	TRBV7-9	CASSSSEAAGEQYF
TRBJ2-1	TRBD1	TRBV29-1	CSARQGRYNEQFF
TRBJ2-1	-	TRBV4-1	CASSQLPGSGVHNEQFF
TRBJ2-6	-	TRBV3-1	CASSLEGLTGANVLTF